The sequence of this TCR beta chain was determined in a study of blood T cell repertoires in COVID-19. Sequenced by immunoSEQ multiplex PCR; TCRdb stores in-frame clones only, minus some. Of 200,000 to 250,000 clones detected, about 84% appear once; the ten largest clones hold about 13%. V lost 6 bases and J lost 5; bases outside the gene matches: 7. CDR1 and CDR2 from the germline V gene are MNHEY and SVGAGI. The length of the CDR3 is 14 residues. This clone has a single count. This clonotype was obtained from a human donor in a cohort sampled during active COVID-19. What was sequenced was peripheral blood. This chain connects TRBV6-5 to TRBJ2-7; TRBD1 matches at 10 bases. The CDR3 sequence is CASRNDRGRNEQYF. The CDR3 DNA reads as TGTGCCAGCAGGAACGACAGGGGGCGCAACGAGCAGTACTTC.